This T cell receptor beta chain emerged from a study of early stage breast cancer tumors. About the study: Average read coverage per sample was 9 to 10-fold. General study results and limits: Tumors had about 2.5-fold higher T cell density and higher clonality than adjacent normal breast tissue. Most shared enriched TCRB sequences were commonly generated ones.

This clone was picked up a small number of times. The antigen is undetermined. The same CDR3 is also encoded by other DNA sequences in this sample. Sufficient DNA from normal breast often required about 95-330 mg tissue. Profiling relied on immunoSEQ multiplex PCR, and the TCRdb table lists in-frame clones only, not all of them. The sample consists of 5,000 or so clones, 70% of them appearing once. The sequencing sample was made of normal breast tissue next to the tumor. The sequence was obtained from a person between 55 and 69 years old with breast cancer.

The CDR3 DNA follows: TGTGCCAGCAGAACCACAGGGGAAGAGACCCAGTACTTC. Translating it yields CASRTTGEETQYF. The chain is built from TRBV2 and TRBJ2-5; TRBD1 matches 7 bases. CDR3 length: 13 residues. J lost 3 bases, V lost 6 bases, and 4 bases had no gene match. Germline V gene lookup returns CDR1 SNHLY and CDR2 FYNNEI.